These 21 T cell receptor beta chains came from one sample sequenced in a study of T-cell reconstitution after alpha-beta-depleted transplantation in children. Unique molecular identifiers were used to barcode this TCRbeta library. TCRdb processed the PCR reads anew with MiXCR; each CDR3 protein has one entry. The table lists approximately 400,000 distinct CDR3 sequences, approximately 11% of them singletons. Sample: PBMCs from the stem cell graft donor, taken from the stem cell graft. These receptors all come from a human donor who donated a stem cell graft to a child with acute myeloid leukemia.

CDR3 DNA sequence: TGTGCCAGCACCCTAACCGGGGAAGGCGCTAACTATGGCTACACCTTC. Translation gives CASTLTGEGANYGYTF. The chain recombines TRBV6-1 with TRBJ1-2; D is unclear. This CDR3 region has 16 residues. Germline CDR1 is MNHNS and CDR2 is SASEGT. V shed 7 bases and J shed 0 bases, with 18 bases lying between them.

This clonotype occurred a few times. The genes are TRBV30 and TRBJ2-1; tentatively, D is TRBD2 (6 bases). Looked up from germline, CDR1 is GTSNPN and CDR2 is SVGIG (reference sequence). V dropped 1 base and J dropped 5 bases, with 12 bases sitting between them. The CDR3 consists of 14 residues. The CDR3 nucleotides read TGTGCCTGGAGTGCCGGGAGCTTCGACAATGAGCAGTTCTTC. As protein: CAWSAGSFDNEQFF.

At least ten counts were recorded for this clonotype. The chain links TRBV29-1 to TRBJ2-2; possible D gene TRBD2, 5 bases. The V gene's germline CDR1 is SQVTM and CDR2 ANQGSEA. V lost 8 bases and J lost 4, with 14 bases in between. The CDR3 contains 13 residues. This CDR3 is CSTRLGGTGELFF. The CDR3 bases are TGCAGCACCAGACTTGGAGGCACCGGGGAGCTGTTTTTT.

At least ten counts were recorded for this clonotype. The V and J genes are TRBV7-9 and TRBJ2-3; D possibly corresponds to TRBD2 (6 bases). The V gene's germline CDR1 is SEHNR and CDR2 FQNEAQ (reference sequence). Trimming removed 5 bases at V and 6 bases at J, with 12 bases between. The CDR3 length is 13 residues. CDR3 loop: CASSRGGYDTQYF. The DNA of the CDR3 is TGTGCCAGCAGCCGGGGAGGTTACGATACGCAGTATTTT.

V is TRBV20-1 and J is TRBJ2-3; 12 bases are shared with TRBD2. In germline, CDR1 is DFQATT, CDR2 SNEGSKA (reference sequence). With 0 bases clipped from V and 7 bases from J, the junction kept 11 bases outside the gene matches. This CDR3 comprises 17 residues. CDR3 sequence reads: CSARDVMASGGAYTQYF. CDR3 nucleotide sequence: TGCAGTGCTAGAGATGTTATGGCTAGCGGGGGGGCGTATACGCAGTATTTT.

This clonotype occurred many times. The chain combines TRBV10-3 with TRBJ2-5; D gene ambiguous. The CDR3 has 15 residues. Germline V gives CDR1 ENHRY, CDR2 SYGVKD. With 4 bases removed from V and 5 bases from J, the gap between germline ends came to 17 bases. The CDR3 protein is CAISGQTGFRETQYF. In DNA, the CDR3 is TGTGCCATCAGTGGCCAGACTGGATTTAGGGAGACCCAGTACTTC.

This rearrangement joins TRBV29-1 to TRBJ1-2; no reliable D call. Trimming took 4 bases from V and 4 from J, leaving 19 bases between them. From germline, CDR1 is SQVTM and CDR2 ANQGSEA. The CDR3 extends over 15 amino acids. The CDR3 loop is CSVVLLVQPVYGYTF. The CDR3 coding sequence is TGCAGCGTTGTTCTTCTTGTCCAGCCAGTCTATGGCTACACCTTC.

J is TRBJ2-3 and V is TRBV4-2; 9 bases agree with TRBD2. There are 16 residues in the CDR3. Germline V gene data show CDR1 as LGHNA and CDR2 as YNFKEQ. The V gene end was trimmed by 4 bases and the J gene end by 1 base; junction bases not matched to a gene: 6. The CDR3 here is CASSLSPSGGTDTQYF. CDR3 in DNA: TGTGCCAGCAGCCTTTCCCCTAGCGGGGGCACAGATACGCAGTATTTT.

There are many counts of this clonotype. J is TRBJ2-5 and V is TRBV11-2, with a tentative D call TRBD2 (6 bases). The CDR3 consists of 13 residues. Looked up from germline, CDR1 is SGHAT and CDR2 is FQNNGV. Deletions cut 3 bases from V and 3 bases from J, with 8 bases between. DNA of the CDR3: TGTGCCAGCAGCTTTAGCGGCAAAGAGACCCAGTACTTC. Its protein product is CASSFSGKETQYF.

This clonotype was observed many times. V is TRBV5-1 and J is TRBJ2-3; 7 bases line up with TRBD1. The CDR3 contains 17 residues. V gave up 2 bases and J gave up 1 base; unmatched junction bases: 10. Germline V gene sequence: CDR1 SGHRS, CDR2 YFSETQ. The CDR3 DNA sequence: TGCGCCAGCAGCTTAGGAACAGGGGCGCTGGGCACAGATACGCAGTATTTT. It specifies CASSLGTGALGTDTQYF.

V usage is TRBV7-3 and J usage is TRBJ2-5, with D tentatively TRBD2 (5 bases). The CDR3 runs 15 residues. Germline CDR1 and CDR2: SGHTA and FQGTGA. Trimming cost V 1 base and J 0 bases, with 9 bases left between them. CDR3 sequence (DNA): TGTGCCAGCAGCTTAAATGCGGGCTACCAAGAGACCCAGTACTTC. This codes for CASSLNAGYQETQYF.

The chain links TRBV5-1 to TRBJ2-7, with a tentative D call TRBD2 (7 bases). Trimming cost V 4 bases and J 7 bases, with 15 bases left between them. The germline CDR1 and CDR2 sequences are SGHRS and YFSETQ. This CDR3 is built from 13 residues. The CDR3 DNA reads TGCGCCAGCAGCCCCGAGGGGGGGCGGGAGCAGTACTTC. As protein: CASSPEGGREQYF.

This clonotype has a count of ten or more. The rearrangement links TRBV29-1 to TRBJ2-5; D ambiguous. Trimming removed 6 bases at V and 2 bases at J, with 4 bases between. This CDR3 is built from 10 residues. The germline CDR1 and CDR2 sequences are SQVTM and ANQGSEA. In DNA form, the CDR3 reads TGCAGCGTACAACAAGAGACCCAGTACTTC. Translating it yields CSVQQETQYF. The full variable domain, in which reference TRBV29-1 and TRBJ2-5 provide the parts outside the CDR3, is SAVISQKPSRDICQRGTSLTIQCQVDSQVTMMFWYRQQPGQSLTLIATANQGSEATYESGFVIDKFPISRPNLTFSTLTVSNMSPEDSSIYLCSVQQETQYFGPGTRLLVL.

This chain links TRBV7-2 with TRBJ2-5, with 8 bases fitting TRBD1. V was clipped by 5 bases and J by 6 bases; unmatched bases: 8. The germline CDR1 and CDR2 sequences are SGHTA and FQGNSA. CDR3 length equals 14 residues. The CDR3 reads CASSLDRDGKTQYF. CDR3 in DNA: TGTGCCAGCAGCCTGGACAGGGATGGGAAGACCCAGTACTTC. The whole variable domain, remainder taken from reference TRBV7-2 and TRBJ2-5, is GAGVSQSPSNKVTEKGKDVELRCDPISGHTALYWYRQSLGQGLEFLIYFQGNSAPDKSGLPSDRFSAERTGGSVSTLTIQRTQQEDSAVYLCASSLDRDGKTQYFGPGTRLLVL.

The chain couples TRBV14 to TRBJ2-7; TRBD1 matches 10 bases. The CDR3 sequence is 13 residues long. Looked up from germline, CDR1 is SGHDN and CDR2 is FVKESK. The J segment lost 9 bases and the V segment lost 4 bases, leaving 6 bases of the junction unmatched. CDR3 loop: CASSRDRGAVQYF. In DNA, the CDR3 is TGTGCCAGCAGCCGGGACAGGGGTGCGGTGCAGTACTTC.

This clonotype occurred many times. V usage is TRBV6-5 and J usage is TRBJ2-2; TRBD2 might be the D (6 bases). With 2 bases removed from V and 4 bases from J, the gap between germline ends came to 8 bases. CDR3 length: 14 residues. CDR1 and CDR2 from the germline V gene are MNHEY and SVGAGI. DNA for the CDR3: TGTGCCAGCAGTTACCAGGGAGGCACCGGGGAGCTGTTTTTT. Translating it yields CASSYQGGTGELFF.

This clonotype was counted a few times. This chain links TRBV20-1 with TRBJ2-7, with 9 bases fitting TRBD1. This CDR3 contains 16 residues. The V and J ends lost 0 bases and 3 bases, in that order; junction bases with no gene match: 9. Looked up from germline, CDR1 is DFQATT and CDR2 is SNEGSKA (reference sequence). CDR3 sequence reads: CSARDRAGQGIYEQYF. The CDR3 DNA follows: TGCAGTGCTAGAGATAGAGCGGGACAGGGAATCTACGAGCAGTACTTC.

CDR3 region: CSARPQGGNQPQHF. The CDR3 DNA sequence: TGCAGTGCTAGACCCCAGGGGGGCAATCAGCCCCAGCATTTT. The chain carries TRBV20-1 and TRBJ1-5; 7 bases match TRBD1. CDR3 length: 14 residues. Germline V CDR1 and CDR2: DFQATT, SNEGSKA (reference sequence). Trimming removed 2 bases from V and 2 bases from J; junction bases left unmatched: 3.

The CDR3 spells CASSYLGQGIFLSGYTF. The CDR3 DNA reads TGTGCCAGCAGCTACCTGGGACAGGGGATATTTTTAAGCGGCTACACCTTC. The V call is TRBV3-1, the J call TRBJ1-2; 10 nucleotides agree with TRBD1. The CDR3 sequence is 17 residues long. Looked up from germline, CDR1 is LGHDT and CDR2 is YNNKEL (reference sequence). After removal of 5 bases from V and 8 bases from J, the junction contained 17 bases not matched to a gene.

The CDR3 DNA sequence: TGTGCCAGCAGTTCCCCCCGGGACAGGGGGAACACTGAAGCTTTCTTT. Its translation: CASSSPRDRGNTEAFF. This chain joins TRBV6-5 and TRBJ1-1; 10 positions match TRBD1. CDR1 is MNHEY and CDR2 is SVGAGI in the germline V gene. This CDR3 is 16 amino acids long. Trimming removed 4 bases from V and 1 base from J; junction bases left unmatched: 6.

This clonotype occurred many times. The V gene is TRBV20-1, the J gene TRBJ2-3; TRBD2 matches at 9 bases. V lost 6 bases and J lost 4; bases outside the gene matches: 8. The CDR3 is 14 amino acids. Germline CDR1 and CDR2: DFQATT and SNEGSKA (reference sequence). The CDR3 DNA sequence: TGCAGTGCGGAGAGCGGGAGGAGCGCAGATACGCAGTATTTT. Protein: CSAESGRSADTQYF.